Listed below are T cell receptor beta chains from one sample, sequenced in a study of blood T cell repertoires in COVID-19. Method: immunoSEQ multiplex PCR; TCRdb's copy keeps in-frame clones and lacks some. The repertoire holds more than 75,000 clones, with approximately 89% as singletons. The material sequenced was peripheral blood. The receptors shown here come from a man in his fifties or sixties with acute or convalescent COVID-19. Each CDR3 is given with its conserved first and last residue. The order of the fields is V gene, clone size, D gene, J gene, CDR3 protein, CDR3 DNA. The D gene is left open where the match is weak. Not all rows give a size; the values are once, few, many and, for expanded clones, a class.

V gene: TRBV9; clone size: NA; D gene: NA; J gene: TRBJ2-2; CDR3 protein: CASSVVPGPGGELFF; CDR3 DNA: TGTGCCAGCAGCGTAGTCCCAGGGCCTGGCGGGGAGCTGTTTTTT
V gene: TRBV2; clone size: NA; D gene: NA; J gene: TRBJ2-2; CDR3 protein: CASSVPAGLTLNTGELFF; CDR3 DNA: TGTGCCAGCAGTGTCCCAGCGGGCCTTACTTTGAACACCGGGGAGCTGTTTTTT
V gene: TRBV7-9; clone size: once; D gene: TRBD1; J gene: TRBJ1-6; CDR3 protein: CASSPGTVNSPLHF; CDR3 DNA: TGTGCCAGCAGCCCCGGGACAGTTAATTCACCCCTCCACTTT
V gene: TRBV9; clone size: NA; D gene: NA; J gene: TRBJ1-3; CDR3 protein: CASSGTPSSGNTIYF; CDR3 DNA: TGTGCCAGCAGCGGCACCCCTAGCTCTGGAAACACCATATATTTT
V gene: TRBV5-1; clone size: NA; D gene: TRBD1; J gene: TRBJ2-3; CDR3 protein: CASSSRDRMDTQYF; CDR3 DNA: TGCGCCAGCAGCTCAAGGGACAGGATGGATACGCAGTATTTT
V gene: TRBV4-2; clone size: NA; D gene: TRBD2; J gene: TRBJ2-2; CDR3 protein: CASSQDRLAGNTGELFF; CDR3 DNA: TGTGCCAGCAGCCAAGATCGGCTAGCGGGGAACACCGGGGAGCTGTTTTTT
V gene: TRBV27; clone size: NA; D gene: NA; J gene: TRBJ1-4; CDR3 protein: CASARLEKLFF; CDR3 DNA: TGTGCCAGCGCCCGACTTGAAAAACTGTTTTTT
V gene: TRBV28; clone size: NA; D gene: NA; J gene: TRBJ2-3; CDR3 protein: CASSSRGSRADTQYF; CDR3 DNA: TGTGCCAGCAGCTCTCGGGGATCAAGGGCAGATACGCAGTATTTT
V gene: TRBV10-3; clone size: NA; D gene: NA; J gene: TRBJ1-5; CDR3 protein: CAIMAPQHF; CDR3 DNA: TGTGCCATCATGGCGCCCCAGCATTTT
V gene: TRBV11-3; clone size: NA; D gene: TRBD1; J gene: TRBJ2-1; CDR3 protein: CASSSTGAGEQFF; CDR3 DNA: TGTGCCAGCAGTTCGACAGGGGCCGGGGAGCAGTTCTTC
V gene: TRBV7-3; clone size: once; D gene: NA; J gene: TRBJ2-1; CDR3 protein: CASSSLAEGEQFF; CDR3 DNA: TGTGCCAGCAGCTCCCTTGCGGAGGGTGAGCAGTTCTTC
V gene: TRBV13; clone size: NA; D gene: TRBD1; J gene: TRBJ1-2; CDR3 protein: CASSLLLTGVASGYTF; CDR3 DNA: TGTGCCAGCAGCCTACTCCTGACAGGGGTGGCTAGTGGCTACACCTTC
V gene: TRBV30; clone size: NA; D gene: TRBD1; J gene: TRBJ1-6; CDR3 protein: CAWSPMTGANSPLHF; CDR3 DNA: TGTGCCTGGAGTCCAATGACAGGGGCTAATTCACCCCTCCACTTT
V gene: TRBV11-3; clone size: NA; D gene: NA; J gene: TRBJ2-1; CDR3 protein: CASSLVQANEQFF; CDR3 DNA: TGTGCCAGCAGCTTAGTACAGGCAAATGAGCAGTTCTTC
V gene: TRBV13; clone size: NA; D gene: NA; J gene: TRBJ1-1; CDR3 protein: CASSHLFSGDRPRTEAFF; CDR3 DNA: TGTGCCAGCAGCCATCTCTTCTCGGGTGACAGACCGCGGACTGAAGCTTTCTTT
V gene: TRBV10-3; clone size: NA; D gene: NA; J gene: TRBJ2-7; CDR3 protein: CATRTESYEQYF; CDR3 DNA: TGTGCCACCCGGACAGAATCCTACGAGCAGTACTTC
V gene: TRBV5-6; clone size: NA; D gene: NA; J gene: TRBJ1-1; CDR3 protein: CASSLATGPMNTEAFF; CDR3 DNA: TGTGCCAGCAGCCTGGCAACAGGGCCAATGAACACTGAAGCTTTCTTT
V gene: TRBV2; clone size: once; D gene: NA; J gene: TRBJ1-5; CDR3 protein: CASSERGRGGGQPQHF; CDR3 DNA: TGTGCCAGCAGTGAACGGGGCAGGGGAGGGGGTCAGCCCCAGCATTTT
V gene: TRBV5-1; clone size: NA; D gene: TRBD2; J gene: TRBJ2-1; CDR3 protein: CASRRGYQGLAYNEQFF; CDR3 DNA: TGCGCCAGCAGACGGGGTTACCAAGGACTAGCCTACAATGAGCAGTTCTTC
V gene: TRBV9; clone size: NA; D gene: TRBD1; J gene: TRBJ2-3; CDR3 protein: CASSGNRGRDTQYF; CDR3 DNA: TGTGCCAGCAGCGGGAACAGGGGGCGAGATACGCAGTATTTT
V gene: TRBV20-1; clone size: NA; D gene: NA; J gene: TRBJ2-5; CDR3 protein: CSAGQQETQYF; CDR3 DNA: TGCAGTGCTGGGCAGCAAGAGACCCAGTACTTC
V gene: TRBV2; clone size: NA; D gene: TRBD1; J gene: TRBJ1-6; CDR3 protein: CASSLPGQNSPLHF; CDR3 DNA: TGTGCCAGCAGTTTACCGGGACAGAATTCACCCCTCCACTTT
V gene: TRBV27; clone size: NA; D gene: NA; J gene: TRBJ2-5; CDR3 protein: CASSYRHGPQETQYF; CDR3 DNA: TGTGCCAGCTCCTACCGACACGGTCCACAAGAGACCCAGTACTTC
V gene: TRBV7-9; clone size: once; D gene: NA; J gene: TRBJ2-2; CDR3 protein: CASLNRGVNTGELFF; CDR3 DNA: TGTGCCAGCCTAAACCGGGGAGTCAACACCGGGGAGCTGTTTTTT
V gene: TRBV5-5; clone size: NA; D gene: NA; J gene: TRBJ2-1; CDR3 protein: CASNFEGVSSYNEQFF; CDR3 DNA: TGTGCCAGCAACTTCGAAGGGGTTAGCTCCTACAATGAGCAGTTCTTC
V gene: TRBV28; clone size: few; D gene: NA; J gene: TRBJ1-3; CDR3 protein: CASSTVAAPGNTIYF; CDR3 DNA: TGTGCCAGCAGTACCGTGGCGGCGCCTGGAAACACCATATATTTT
V gene: TRBV3-1/TRBV3-2; clone size: NA; D gene: NA; J gene: TRBJ1-2; CDR3 protein: CASSPLTGNYGYTF; CDR3 DNA: TGTGCCAGCAGTCCCCTAACGGGGAATTATGGCTACACCTTC
V gene: TRBV4-1; clone size: NA; D gene: TRBD1; J gene: TRBJ2-7; CDR3 protein: CASSQAGAGGLYEQYF; CDR3 DNA: TGCGCCAGCAGCCAGGCTGGGGCAGGGGGCCTGTACGAGCAGTACTTC
V gene: TRBV5-8; clone size: NA; D gene: NA; J gene: TRBJ1-3; CDR3 protein: CASSLLFSGNTIYF; CDR3 DNA: TGTGCCAGCAGCCTCCTTTTTTCTGGAAACACCATATATTTT
V gene: TRBV7-9; clone size: NA; D gene: NA; J gene: TRBJ2-3; CDR3 protein: CASSFLYTDTQYF; CDR3 DNA: TGTGCCAGCAGCTTCCTCTACACAGATACGCAGTATTTT
V gene: TRBV27; clone size: NA; D gene: TRBD1; J gene: TRBJ2-5; CDR3 protein: CASSLEGASETQYF; CDR3 DNA: TGTGCCAGCAGTTTAGAGGGGGCCTCAGAGACCCAGTACTTC
V gene: TRBV12-2; clone size: NA; D gene: NA; J gene: TRBJ2-3; CDR3 protein: CASRPILAGGPDTQYF; CDR3 DNA: TGTGCAAGTCGCCCCATACTAGCGGGGGGGCCGGATACGCAGTATTTT
V gene: TRBV6-5; clone size: once; D gene: TRBD1; J gene: TRBJ2-7; CDR3 protein: CASRITGQGYEQYF; CDR3 DNA: TGTGCCAGCAGGATAACGGGACAGGGCTACGAGCAGTACTTC
V gene: TRBV5-6; clone size: NA; D gene: TRBD1; J gene: TRBJ2-2; CDR3 protein: CASSFGTGETGELFF; CDR3 DNA: TGTGCCAGCAGTTTCGGGACAGGGGAGACCGGGGAGCTGTTTTTT
V gene: TRBV7-9; clone size: NA; D gene: NA; J gene: TRBJ1-2; CDR3 protein: CASSSSQSDIGYTF; CDR3 DNA: TGTGCCAGCAGCTCGTCCCAATCAGATATTGGCTACACCTTC
V gene: TRBV7-9; clone size: NA; D gene: TRBD2; J gene: TRBJ2-1; CDR3 protein: CASSLGGGPYNEQFF; CDR3 DNA: TGTGCCAGCAGCTTGGGCGGGGGGCCCTACAATGAGCAGTTCTTC
V gene: TRBV21-1; clone size: NA; D gene: NA; J gene: TRBJ2-3; CDR3 protein: CASRNRGLTNTDTQYF; CDR3 DNA: TGTGCCAGCAGAAATCGGGGACTAACGAACACAGATACGCAGTATTTT
V gene: TRBV12-5; clone size: NA; D gene: NA; J gene: TRBJ2-4; CDR3 protein: CASGLGGRQYF; CDR3 DNA: TGTGCTAGTGGTTTGGGGGGCAGGCAGTACTTC
V gene: TRBV12-3/TRBV12-4; clone size: NA; D gene: NA; J gene: TRBJ2-5; CDR3 protein: CASSTGIQETQYF; CDR3 DNA: TGTGCCAGCAGTACAGGTATTCAAGAGACCCAGTACTTC
V gene: TRBV9; clone size: NA; D gene: TRBD1; J gene: TRBJ2-4; CDR3 protein: CASSVGQGFENIQYF; CDR3 DNA: TGTGCCAGCAGCGTAGGACAGGGATTCGAAAACATTCAGTACTTC
V gene: TRBV4-1; clone size: NA; D gene: TRBD2; J gene: TRBJ2-1; CDR3 protein: CASSQDGRAVFF; CDR3 DNA: TGCGCCAGCAGCCAAGATGGGAGGGCCGTATTCTTC
V gene: TRBV2; clone size: NA; D gene: TRBD1; J gene: TRBJ1-3; CDR3 protein: CASKGQGGTTIYF; CDR3 DNA: TGTGCCAGCAAGGGACAGGGGGGGACTACCATATATTTT
V gene: TRBV24-1; clone size: NA; D gene: NA; J gene: TRBJ1-2; CDR3 protein: CATSESGNYGYTF; CDR3 DNA: TGTGCCACCAGTGAATCAGGGAATTATGGCTACACCTTC
V gene: TRBV9; clone size: NA; D gene: NA; J gene: TRBJ1-5; CDR3 protein: CASSKQGGNQPQHF; CDR3 DNA: TGTGCCAGCAGCAAACAGGGAGGCAATCAGCCCCAGCATTTT
V gene: TRBV2; clone size: once; D gene: NA; J gene: TRBJ1-2; CDR3 protein: CASTVLANYGYTF; CDR3 DNA: TGTGCCAGCACGGTCCTTGCTAACTATGGCTACACCTTC
V gene: TRBV25-1; clone size: NA; D gene: NA; J gene: TRBJ2-1; CDR3 protein: CASSDRGDEQFF; CDR3 DNA: TGTGCCAGCAGTGACAGGGGGGATGAGCAGTTCTTC
V gene: TRBV28; clone size: NA; D gene: NA; J gene: TRBJ1-6; CDR3 protein: CASSLEGRNSPLHF; CDR3 DNA: TGTGCCAGCAGTTTGGAGGGGAGAAATTCACCCCTCCACTTT
V gene: TRBV29-1; clone size: NA; D gene: NA; J gene: TRBJ1-3; CDR3 protein: CSVGAGDNTIYF; CDR3 DNA: TGCAGCGTTGGGGCAGGGGATAACACCATATATTTT
V gene: TRBV6-2/TRBV6-3; clone size: NA; D gene: NA; J gene: TRBJ1-3; CDR3 protein: CASSYGGAVGNTIYF; CDR3 DNA: TGTGCCAGCAGTTACGGAGGGGCCGTTGGAAACACCATATATTTT
V gene: TRBV28; clone size: NA; D gene: TRBD1; J gene: TRBJ1-5; CDR3 protein: CASSSTHRDRGPYQHF; CDR3 DNA: TGTGCCAGCAGTTCAACCCACCGGGACAGGGGGCCCTACCAGCATTTT
V gene: TRBV12-5; clone size: NA; D gene: TRBD1; J gene: TRBJ2-1; CDR3 protein: CASGFSTGPNEQFF; CDR3 DNA: TGTGCTAGTGGTTTCTCGACAGGGCCCAATGAGCAGTTCTTC
V gene: TRBV30; clone size: NA; D gene: NA; J gene: TRBJ1-1; CDR3 protein: CAWSVLGGNTEAFF; CDR3 DNA: TGTGCCTGGAGTGTACTGGGGGGGAACACTGAAGCTTTCTTT
V gene: TRBV15; clone size: NA; D gene: TRBD2; J gene: TRBJ2-1; CDR3 protein: CATSIRLAAYNEQFF; CDR3 DNA: TGTGCCACCAGCATTCGACTAGCGGCGTACAATGAGCAGTTCTTC
V gene: TRBV18; clone size: NA; D gene: NA; J gene: TRBJ1-1; CDR3 protein: CASSPSGTKNTEAFF; CDR3 DNA: TGTGCCAGCTCACCATCTGGCACTAAGAACACTGAAGCTTTCTTT
V gene: TRBV5-8; clone size: NA; D gene: TRBD1; J gene: TRBJ1-1; CDR3 protein: CASSFARTGYTEAFF; CDR3 DNA: TGTGCCAGCAGCTTTGCAAGGACAGGGTACACTGAAGCTTTCTTT
V gene: TRBV19; clone size: NA; D gene: NA; J gene: TRBJ1-2; CDR3 protein: CASSPGGAFYGYTF; CDR3 DNA: TGTGCCAGTTCCCCGGGGGGGGCCTTCTATGGCTACACCTTC
V gene: TRBV7-8; clone size: NA; D gene: TRBD2; J gene: TRBJ2-1; CDR3 protein: CASSFRGGLAIF; CDR3 DNA: TGTGCCAGCAGCTTCCGCGGGGGGCTCGCGATCTTC